These 7 T cell receptor beta chains were all obtained from the same sample, sequenced in a study of neurological immune-mediated disorders. TCRdb itself ran the 5' RACE reads through MiXCR, one entry per CDR3 protein. The sample contains around 70,000 distinct CDR3 sequences, 4% to 6% of which appear only once. Material: PBMCs. The receptor set was obtained from a man aged 18 to 29 with multiple sclerosis.

This clonotype was found many times. V gene TRBV5-6 combines with J gene TRBJ2-3, with 10 bases that match TRBD1. The CDR3 sequence is 16 residues long. After removal of 4 bases from V and 2 bases from J, the junction contained 7 bases not matched to a gene. Per germline, CDR1 SGHDT and CDR2 YYEEEE. This CDR3 is CASSTDRQGATDTQYF. In DNA form, the CDR3 reads TGTGCCAGCAGCACCGATAGACAGGGGGCCACAGATACGCAGTATTTT.

This clonotype has ten or more counts. This chain links TRBV2 with TRBJ2-2; no clear D. This CDR3 is 12 amino acids long. Germline V lookup: CDR1 SNHLY, CDR2 FYNNEI. Trimming took 8 bases from V and 0 from J, leaving 4 bases between them. CDR3 protein: CASPANTGELFF. The CDR3 nucleotides read TGTGCCAGCCCAGCGAACACCGGGGAGCTGTTTTTT. Variable domain in full (rest from reference TRBV2 and TRBJ2-2): EPEVTQTPSHQVTQMGQEVILRCVPISNHLYFYWYRQILGQKVEFLVSFYNNEISEKSEIFDDQFSVERPDGSNFTLKIRSTKLEDSAMYFCASPANTGELFFGEGSRLTVL.

This clonotype has a count of ten or more. The CDR3 spells CASSPRVLGLSSYNEQFF. CDR3 nucleotide sequence: TGCGCCAGCAGCCCTCGGGTCTTAGGGTTAAGCTCCTACAATGAGCAGTTCTTC. The V call is TRBV5-1, the J call TRBJ2-1; D uncertain. This CDR3 has 18 amino acids. Germline V gene lookup returns CDR1 SGHRS and CDR2 YFSETQ. V lost 4 bases, J lost 0 bases, and 20 bases lay in between. The full variable domain, with the rest looked up from reference TRBV5-1 and TRBJ2-1, is KAGVTQTPRYLIKTRGQQVTLSCSPISGHRSVSWYQQTPGQGLQFLFEYFSETQRNKGNFPGRFSGRQFSNSRSEMNVSTLELGDSALYLCASSPRVLGLSSYNEQFFGPGTRLTVL.

This clonotype has a count of ten or more. One end of the junction fails to match germline, which may point to a read error. The V and J genes are TRBV15 and TRBJ2-6; 8 nucleotides line up with TRBD1. CDR3 length: 16 amino acids. The germline V gene has CDR1 LNHNV and CDR2 YYDKDF (reference sequence). The CDR3 region has the DNA TGTGCCACCAGCGGGCCAGGGGGCACTGGGGCCAAAGTCCTGACTTTC. Protein sequence: CATSGPGGTGAKVLTF.

This clonotype was seen many times. The V and J genes are TRBV4-2 and TRBJ2-6; possibly TRBD1 or TRBD2 for D (7 bases each). The CDR3 is 19 residues long. V dropped 3 bases and J dropped 0 bases, with 18 bases sitting between them. CDR1 LGHNA and CDR2 YNFKEQ come from the germline V gene. The CDR3 sequence: CASSHLGGTEDSGANVLTF. The CDR3 DNA follows: TGTGCCAGCAGCCATCTGGGGGGGACAGAAGACTCTGGGGCCAACGTCCTGACTTTC.

Comment on this clonotype: Given a much more abundant clone one base away, this may be a read error. This chain links TRBV5-1 with TRBJ2-1, with TRBD1 matching over 7 bases. V lost 4 bases to trimming and J lost 9 bases; unmatched junction nucleotides: 10. CDR1 is SGHRS and CDR2 is YFSETQ in the germline V gene. The CDR3 runs 14 residues. The CDR3 loop is CASSLGKGAGEQFF. DNA for the CDR3: TGCGCCAGCAGCCTGGGAAAGGGGGCGGGTGAGCAGTTCTTC.

Many counts were recorded for this clonotype. The chain links TRBV5-1 to TRBJ1-1; D is unresolved. The CDR3 contains 16 residues. Germline CDR1 and CDR2: SGHRS and YFSETQ. Deletions cut 0 bases from V and 1 base from J, with 13 bases between. The CDR3: CASSLEDSQANTEAFF. For the CDR3, the DNA is TGCGCCAGCAGCTTGGAGGATTCGCAGGCGAACACTGAAGCTTTCTTT.